Listed here are 28 T cell receptor beta chains from one sample, sequenced in a study of blood T cell repertoires in COVID-19. Profiled with immunoSEQ multiplex PCR; TCRdb holds only in-frame clones, not every one. The sample lists roughly 200,000 clones; around 80% were seen once. The sequenced sample consisted of peripheral blood. All receptors come from a woman aged 35 to 49 with COVID-19, enrolled during active disease.

With regard to this clone: An end of the junction differs from the germline gene, which may be a read error. The same CDR3 also results from other DNA sequences found in this sample. The chain is built from TRBV27 and TRBJ1-2, with TRBD1 identical over 10 bases. The germline CDR1 and CDR2 sequences are MNHEY and SMNVEV (reference sequence). The CDR3 has 14 residues. DNA of the CDR3: TGCGCCAGCAGTACCAGGACAGGGGGTGATGGCTACACCTTC. Translation gives CASSTRTGGDGYTF.

The V call is TRBV15, the J call TRBJ2-4; 10 bases match TRBD2. The V segment lost 1 base and the J segment 8 bases; nucleotides outside the gene matches: 8. Germline CDR1 and CDR2: LNHNV and YYDKDF (reference sequence). The CDR3 spans 16 residues. The DNA of the CDR3 is TGTGCCACCAGCAGAGGGAAAGCGGGGGGGCTGGACATTCAGTACTTC. Translation: CATSRGKAGGLDIQYF.

The V and J genes are TRBV9 and TRBJ2-1, with a tentative D call TRBD1 (6 bases). Trimming removed 1 base at V and 8 bases at J, with 10 bases between. Germline assignment: CDR1 SGDLS and CDR2 YYNGEE. The CDR3 length is 13 residues. The CDR3 is CASSVQGLDEQFF. As DNA, the CDR3 is TGTGCCAGCAGCGTACAGGGGTTGGATGAGCAGTTCTTC.

The chain is built from TRBV3-1 (or the pseudogene TRBV3-2) and TRBJ1-2; 7 positions match TRBD1. The CDR3 extends over 16 amino acids. CDR1 and CDR2 from the germline V gene are LGHDT and YNNKEL (reference sequence). Unmatched junction bases numbered 10, after V lost 4 bases and J lost 2 bases. CDR3 region: CASSLLVGQENYGYTF. CDR3 DNA sequence: TGTGCCAGCAGCCTACTTGTCGGACAGGAGAACTATGGCTACACCTTC.

The rearrangement uses TRBV12-3 or TRBV12-4 and TRBJ2-7; 11 bases fit TRBD2. The CDR3 is 13 residues long. Germline trimming cut 7 bases from V and 6 bases from J; bases unmatched to any gene: 5. CDR3: CASIISGGAEQYF. In nucleotides, the CDR3 is TGTGCCAGCATCATTAGCGGGGGGGCCGAGCAGTACTTC.

V is TRBV19 and J is TRBJ2-1, with D perhaps matching TRBD2 (5 bases). Germline lookup yields CDR1 LNHDA and CDR2 SQIVND (reference sequence). The CDR3 extends over 13 amino acids. V dropped 4 bases and J dropped 5 bases, with 9 bases sitting between them. CDR3 sequence: CASSSGSHNEQFF. For the CDR3, the DNA is TGTGCCAGTAGTAGCGGGTCCCACAATGAGCAGTTCTTC.

The V call is TRBV5-1, the J call TRBJ1-1, with 11 bases that match TRBD1. Germline values: CDR1 SGHRS, CDR2 YFSETQ. V shed 5 bases, J shed 1 base, and the junction held 10 bases outside the gene matches. CDR3 length: 17 amino acids. CDR3 nucleotide sequence: TGCGCCAGCAGAACCGGGGACAGGGGGTCCCCGAACACTGAAGCTTTCTTT. Translated: CASRTGDRGSPNTEAFF.

To note about this clone: Other DNA sequences of this sample code for an identical CDR3. The V call is TRBV6-1, the J call TRBJ1-2; 7 nucleotides line up with TRBD1. The CDR3 spans 15 residues. V lost 0 bases, J lost 4 bases, and 5 bases stayed unmatched. CDR1 is MNHNS, CDR2 SASEGT, per germline. The CDR3 is CASSEAAGGLYGYTF. CDR3 nucleotide sequence: TGTGCCAGCAGTGAAGCGGCAGGGGGGCTCTATGGCTACACCTTC.

The gene calls are TRBV19 and TRBJ2-7, with TRBD2 identical over 9 bases. With V trimmed by 4 bases and J by 5 bases, 9 bases remained unmatched. The CDR3 has 15 residues. Germline CDR1 LNHDA, CDR2 SQIVND (reference sequence). CDR3 bases: TGTGCCAGTAGTAGGCGGGAGGGTTCCCCGGACGAGCAGTACTTC. Protein product: CASSRREGSPDEQYF.

With regard to this clone: Other DNA sequences in this specimen translate into the identical CDR3. J is TRBJ2-2 and V is TRBV5-1; TRBD1 matches at 7 bases. In germline, CDR1 is SGHRS, CDR2 YFSETQ. The length of the CDR3 is 15 residues. V dropped 2 bases and J dropped 0; count of bases not matched to a gene: 1. CDR3 loop: CASSLGGANTGELFF. Here the CDR3 DNA reads TGCGCCAGCAGCTTAGGGGGCGCGAACACCGGGGAGCTGTTTTTT.

This chain connects TRBV7-2 to TRBJ1-5, with no clear D. In germline, CDR1 is SGHTA, CDR2 FQGNSA. The CDR3 consists of 12 residues. Trimming removed 3 bases from V and 6 bases from J, with 6 bases in between. CDR3 loop: CASSFRAQPQHF. In DNA form, the CDR3 reads TGTGCCAGCAGCTTTAGAGCTCAGCCCCAGCATTTT.

The chain uses TRBV7-2 and TRBJ2-5; 12 bases match TRBD2. V shed 5 bases and J 5 bases; nucleotides not matched to a gene: 6. CDR1 and CDR2 from the germline V gene are SGHTA and FQGNSA. This CDR3 spans 15 amino acids. In DNA form, the CDR3 reads TGTGCCAGCAGCCCTAGCGGGAGGGCCATGGAGACCCAGTACTTC. The encoded protein is CASSPSGRAMETQYF.

This chain joins TRBV24-1 and TRBJ1-2; D call uncertain. V was clipped by 5 bases and J by 4 bases, with 10 bases between them. Germline V gene data show CDR1 as KGHDR and CDR2 as SFDVKD. The CDR3 is made up of 13 amino acids. The CDR3 bases are TGTGCCACCAGTGCCTCAACAATCTATGGCTACACCTTC. Residues: CATSASTIYGYTF.

The chain links TRBV6-1 to TRBJ1-6; D gene uncertain. Trimming removed 3 bases from V and 4 bases from J, with 7 bases in between. The CDR3 is 14 amino acids. Germline CDR1 is MNHNS and CDR2 is SASEGT. In DNA form, the CDR3 reads TGTGCCAGCAGTGACAGTCTGTATAATTCACCCCTCCACTTT. As protein: CASSDSLYNSPLHF.

This chain links TRBV5-1 with TRBJ1-3, with D possibly TRBD1 on 6 matching bases. Germline lookup yields CDR1 SGHRS and CDR2 YFSETQ. The CDR3 spans 15 residues. V lost 3 bases and J 2 bases, leaving 12 bases between the germline ends. The CDR3 reads CASSSEWGPGNTIYF. CDR3 in DNA: TGCGCCAGCAGCTCCGAGTGGGGGCCTGGAAACACCATATATTTT. Based on the CDR3 plus reference TRBV5-1 and TRBJ1-3, the full variable domain is KAGVTQTPRYLIKTRGQQVTLSCSPISGHRSVSWYQQTPGQGLQFLFEYFSETQRNKGNFPGRFSGRQFSNSRSEMNVSTLELGDSALYLCASSSEWGPGNTIYFGEGSWLTVV.

This clone was recorded once. The chain couples TRBV23-1 to TRBJ1-5; the D gene is possibly TRBD1 (6 bases). TRBV23-1 is annotated as an ORF whose role is uncertain. Trimming cost V 0 bases and J 4 bases, with 10 bases left between them. The CDR3 has 15 amino acids. CDR3 coding DNA: TGCGCCAGCAGTCAATCCAAAGGACAGAATCAGCCCCAGCATTTT. Its translation: CASSQSKGQNQPQHF.

This chain joins TRBV5-1 and TRBJ1-2; TRBD1 matches at 7 bases. The germline V gene has CDR1 SGHRS and CDR2 YFSETQ. Losses at the gene ends were 2 bases for V and 3 bases for J; bases not matched to a gene: 4. This CDR3 region has 14 residues. The CDR3 loop is CASSLRQGDYGYTF. CDR3 sequence (DNA): TGCGCCAGCAGCTTACGACAGGGTGACTATGGCTACACCTTC.

The chain employs TRBV7-6 and TRBJ1-1; D unresolved. The CDR3 runs to 16 residues. Trimming took 1 base from V and 1 from J, leaving 13 bases between them. Germline V gene lookup returns CDR1 SGHVS and CDR2 FNYEAQ. The CDR3 DNA is TGTGCCAGCAGCTTAGGGTCCCCTGGAGGGAACACTGAAGCTTTCTTT. This gives the protein CASSLGSPGGNTEAFF.

This clone was observed a few times. This chain connects TRBV27 to TRBJ2-7; TRBD2 matches 8 bases. This CDR3 has 15 amino acids. V was clipped by 5 bases and J by 6 bases; unmatched bases: 12. Germline values: CDR1 MNHEY, CDR2 SMNVEV (reference sequence). The chain's CDR3 is CASSAGGLLRGEQYF. The CDR3 coding sequence is TGTGCCAGCAGTGCGGGGGGACTCCTCCGGGGCGAGCAGTACTTC.

This clone is a singleton in its sample. The chain is built from TRBV25-1 and TRBJ1-3; maybe TRBD1 (6 bases). CDR3 length: 13 amino acids. Per the germline V gene, CDR1 is MGHDK and CDR2 is SYGVNS. The V gene lost 6 bases and the J gene lost 2 bases, with 8 bases spanning the gap. This CDR3 reads CASRGGAGNTIYF. CDR3 nucleotides: TGTGCCAGCAGAGGGGGGGCTGGAAACACCATATATTTT.

CDR3 DNA: TGCAGTGCTAGTATTCCGGGAGCCTACGAGCAGTACTTC. This encodes CSASIPGAYEQYF. The chain combines TRBV20-1 with TRBJ2-7; a possible D gene is TRBD2 (6 bases). The CDR3 is made up of 13 amino acids. V lost 3 bases and J 2 bases, leaving 11 bases between the germline ends. The germline V gene has CDR1 DFQATT and CDR2 SNEGSKA (reference sequence).

This chain joins TRBV24-1 and TRBJ1-1, with D unresolved. V shed 5 bases and J shed 2 bases, with 8 bases lying between them. Germline V lookup: CDR1 KGHDR, CDR2 SFDVKD. There are 13 residues in the CDR3. CDR3 sequence reads: CATSGFPNTEAFF. For the CDR3, the DNA is TGTGCCACCAGTGGTTTCCCTAACACTGAAGCTTTCTTT.

The rearrangement links TRBV25-1 to TRBJ2-7; maybe TRBD2 (6 bases). V lost 5 bases and J lost 1, with 15 bases in between. Germline V gives CDR1 MGHDK, CDR2 SYGVNS. CDR3 size: 15 residues. The CDR3 region is CASSIQGGSSYEQYF. The CDR3 region has the DNA TGTGCCAGCAGTATACAAGGAGGGTCTTCCTACGAGCAGTACTTC.

This sequence joins TRBV28 and TRBJ2-5; 8 bases map to TRBD1. The CDR3 sequence is 14 residues long. The germline CDR1 and CDR2 sequences are MDHEN and SYDVKM. The V gene end was trimmed by 5 bases and the J gene end by 2 bases; junction bases not matched to a gene: 4. CDR3 amino acids: CASSRGQEQETQYF. As DNA, the CDR3 is TGTGCCAGCAGTCGGGGACAGGAACAAGAGACCCAGTACTTC.

The CDR3 sequence is CASKVRVYSNQPQHF. The CDR3 DNA sequence: TGTGCCAGCAAAGTCCGGGTCTATAGCAATCAGCCCCAGCATTTT. This chain uses TRBV21-1 with TRBJ1-5. TRBV21-1 is tagged as a pseudogene. The length of the CDR3 is 15 residues.

V usage is TRBV11-3 and J usage is TRBJ2-1; no reliable D call. Germline V gene sequence: CDR1 SGHNT, CDR2 YENEEA. V was pared by 10 bases and J by 6 bases, with 19 bases between. The CDR3 is made up of 14 amino acids. CDR3 residues: CAIRLPSSPNEQFF. The CDR3 nucleotides read TGTGCCATTCGATTACCTAGTTCCCCCAATGAGCAGTTCTTC.

This clone appeared a single time. The genes are TRBV21-1 and TRBJ1-2; TRBD1, the table's D call, was not compared with the DNA. TRBV21-1 has pseudogene status. The CDR3 is made up of 14 amino acids. This CDR3 is CASGLGQPNYGYTF. CDR3 coding DNA: TGTGCCAGCGGCTTGGGACAGCCTAACTATGGCTACACCTTC.

The V and J genes are TRBV25-1 and TRBJ2-5; TRBD2 agrees at 7 bases. CDR1 MGHDK and CDR2 SYGVNS come from the germline V gene. The CDR3 extends over 18 amino acids. V was clipped by 2 bases and J by 1 base; unmatched bases: 13. In nucleotides, the CDR3 is TGTGCCAGCAGTGAAAGGAGGGCTAGCGGACCAATCCAAGAGACCCAGTACTTC. Encoded protein: CASSERRASGPIQETQYF.